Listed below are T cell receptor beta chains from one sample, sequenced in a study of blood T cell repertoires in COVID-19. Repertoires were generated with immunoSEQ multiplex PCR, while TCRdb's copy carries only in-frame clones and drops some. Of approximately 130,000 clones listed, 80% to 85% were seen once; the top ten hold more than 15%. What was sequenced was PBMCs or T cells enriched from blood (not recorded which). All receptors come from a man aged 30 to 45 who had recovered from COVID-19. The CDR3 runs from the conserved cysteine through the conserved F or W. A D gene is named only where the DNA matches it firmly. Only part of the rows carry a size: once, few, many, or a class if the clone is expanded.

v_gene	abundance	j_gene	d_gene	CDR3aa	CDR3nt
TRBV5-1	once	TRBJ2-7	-	CASSYGTQAYEQYF	TGCGCCAGCAGCTACGGGACACAAGCCTACGAGCAGTACTTC
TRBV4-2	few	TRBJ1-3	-	CASSQDTGYSGNTIYF	TGTGCCAGCAGCCAAGATACCGGTTACTCTGGAAACACCATATATTTT
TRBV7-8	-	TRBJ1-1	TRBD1	CASSPLPGQGTEAFF	TGTGCCAGCAGCCCCTTACCGGGACAGGGTACTGAAGCTTTCTTT
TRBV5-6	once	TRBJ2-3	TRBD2	CASSSSSGSADTQYF	TGTGCCAGCAGCTCCTCTAGCGGGAGTGCAGATACGCAGTATTTT
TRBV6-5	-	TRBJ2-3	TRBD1	CASLGDRGYSDTQYF	TGTGCCAGCCTCGGGGACAGGGGGTATTCAGATACGCAGTATTTT
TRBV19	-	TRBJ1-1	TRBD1	CASRWGTATEAFF	TGTGCCAGTAGATGGGGGACAGCCACTGAAGCTTTCTTT
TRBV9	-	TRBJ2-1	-	CASSAGGSSYNEQFF	TGTGCCAGCAGCGCCGGAGGTAGCTCCTACAATGAGCAGTTCTTC
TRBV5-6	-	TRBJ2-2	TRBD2	CASSSGLAGELKAGELFF	TGTGCCAGCAGCTCTGGACTAGCGGGAGAGTTGAAGGCCGGGGAGCTGTTTTTT
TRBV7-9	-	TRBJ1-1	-	CASSLGYRLMGAFF	TGTGCCAGCAGCTTAGGGTACAGGTTAATGGGAGCTTTCTTT
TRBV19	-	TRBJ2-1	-	CASSMTLGQSYNEQFF	TGTGCCAGTAGTATGACCCTTGGACAGTCCTACAATGAGCAGTTCTTC
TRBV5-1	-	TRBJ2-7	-	CASSLAVGAVNEQYF	TGCGCCAGCAGCCTGGCGGTGGGAGCTGTAAACGAGCAGTACTTC
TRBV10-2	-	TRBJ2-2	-	CASSRDYTGELFF	TGCGCCAGCAGTCGGGACTACACCGGGGAGCTGTTTTTT
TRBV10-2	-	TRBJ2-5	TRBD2	CASSESIAGGETQYF	TGCGCCAGCAGTGAGTCAATAGCGGGAGGGGAGACCCAGTACTTC
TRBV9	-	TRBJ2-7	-	CASSHGTLPSSYEQYF	TGTGCCAGCAGTCACGGGACTCTCCCCAGCTCCTACGAGCAGTACTTC
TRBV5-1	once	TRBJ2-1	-	CASSSEPGNEQFF	TGCGCCAGCAGCTCCGAGCCAGGAAATGAGCAGTTCTTC
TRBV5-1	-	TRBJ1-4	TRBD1	CASSLAEGQAIEKLFF	TGCGCCAGCAGCTTGGCCGAAGGACAGGCAATTGAAAAACTGTTTTTT
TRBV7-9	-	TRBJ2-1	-	CASSFPRGNNEQFF	TGTGCCAGCAGCTTTCCTAGGGGGAACAATGAGCAGTTCTTC
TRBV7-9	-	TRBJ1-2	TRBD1	CASSFSQGAGGYTF	TGTGCCAGCAGCTTTTCCCAGGGGGCCGGTGGCTACACCTTC
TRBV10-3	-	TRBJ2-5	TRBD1	CAISDPGQGFWTQYF	TGTGCCATCAGTGACCCGGGACAGGGTTTTTGGACCCAGTACTTC
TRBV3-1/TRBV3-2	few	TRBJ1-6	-	CASSQRSYNSPLHF	TGTGCCAGCAGCCAGCGGAGTTATAATTCACCCCTCCACTTT
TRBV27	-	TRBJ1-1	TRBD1	CASSSGQGNTEAFF	TGTGCCAGCAGTTCCGGACAGGGGAACACTGAAGCTTTCTTT
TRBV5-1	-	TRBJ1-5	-	CASSPDGQGPQHF	TGCGCCAGCAGCCCGGACGGGCAGGGGCCCCAGCATTTT
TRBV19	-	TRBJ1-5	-	CASSTRDNAMPQHF	TGTGCCAGTAGTACCCGGGACAACGCCATGCCCCAGCATTTT
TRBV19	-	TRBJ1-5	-	CASSMRGNQPQHF	TGTGCCAGTAGTATGCGGGGCAATCAGCCCCAGCATTTT
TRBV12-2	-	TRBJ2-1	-	CASRASGRAVPEQFF	TGTGCAAGTCGAGCTAGCGGGAGGGCCGTTCCTGAGCAGTTCTTC
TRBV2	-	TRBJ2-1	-	CASIPRTGTSYNEQFF	TGTGCCAGCATCCCCCGAACAGGGACGTCCTACAATGAGCAGTTCTTC
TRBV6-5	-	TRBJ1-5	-	CASSRDSQHF	TGTGCCAGCAGTCGGGACTCACAGCATTTT
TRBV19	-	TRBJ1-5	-	CASSWSVNQPQHF	TGTGCCAGTAGTTGGTCGGTTAATCAGCCCCAGCATTTT
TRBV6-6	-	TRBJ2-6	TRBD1	CASSPGQGYSGANVLTF	TGTGCCAGCAGTCCGGGACAGGGATACTCTGGGGCCAACGTCCTGACTTTC
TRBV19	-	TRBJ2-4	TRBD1	CASSLGQGESKNIQYF	TGTGCCAGTAGTTTAGGACAGGGGGAGTCCAAAAACATTCAGTACTTC
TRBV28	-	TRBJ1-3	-	CASSAGGRSGNTIYF	TGTGCCAGCAGTGCAGGAGGAAGATCTGGAAACACCATATATTTT
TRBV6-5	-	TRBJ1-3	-	CASTGEPSSGNTIYF	TGTGCCAGCACCGGAGAGCCGAGCTCTGGAAACACCATATATTTT
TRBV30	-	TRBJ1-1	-	CAWAGGPDTEAFF	TGTGCCTGGGCCGGGGGGCCTGACACTGAAGCTTTCTTT
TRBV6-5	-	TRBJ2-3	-	CASTPSGSTDTQYF	TGTGCCAGCACCCCCAGCGGGTCCACAGATACGCAGTATTTT
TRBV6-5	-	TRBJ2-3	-	CASREWTGTDTQYF	TGTGCCAGCAGGGAGTGGACAGGCACAGATACGCAGTATTTT
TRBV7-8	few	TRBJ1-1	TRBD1	CASSLVDRGNTEAFF	TGTGCCAGCAGCTTGGTGGACAGGGGAAACACTGAAGCTTTCTTT
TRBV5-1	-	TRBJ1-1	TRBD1	CASSSQGGSEAFF	TGCGCCAGCAGCTCACAGGGGGGGTCTGAAGCTTTCTTT
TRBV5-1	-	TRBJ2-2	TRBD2	CASSFLAGATGELFF	TGCGCCAGCAGCTTCCTAGCGGGGGCAACCGGGGAGCTGTTTTTT
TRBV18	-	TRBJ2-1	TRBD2	CASSPGLASYNEQFF	TGTGCCAGCTCACCGGGACTAGCATCCTACAATGAGCAGTTCTTC
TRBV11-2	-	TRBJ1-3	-	CASSLEHQLGNTIYF	TGTGCCAGCAGCTTAGAACATCAACTAGGAAACACCATATATTTT
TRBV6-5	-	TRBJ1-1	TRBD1	CASRTGRNTEAFF	TGTGCCAGCCGGACAGGGCGTAACACTGAAGCTTTCTTT
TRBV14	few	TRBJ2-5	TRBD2	CASSHGGLAGGLKTQYF	TGTGCCAGCAGCCATGGGGGACTAGCGGGGGGCTTGAAGACCCAGTACTTC
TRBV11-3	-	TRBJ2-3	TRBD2	CASSRGTSGSFADTQYF	TGTGCCAGCAGCCGAGGGACTAGCGGGAGTTTTGCAGATACGCAGTATTTT
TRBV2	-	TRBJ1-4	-	CASSEPGVANEKLFF	TGTGCCAGCAGTGAGCCCGGGGTGGCTAATGAAAAACTGTTTTTT
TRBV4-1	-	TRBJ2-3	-	CASSQVADTDTQYF	TGCGCCAGCAGCCAAGTAGCGGACACAGATACGCAGTATTTT
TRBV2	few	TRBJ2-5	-	CASSERSFGQTQYF	TGTGCCAGCAGTGAACGGTCCTTTGGGCAGACCCAGTACTTC
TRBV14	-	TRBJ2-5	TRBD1	CASSQDRVRETQYF	TGTGCCAGCAGCCAGGACAGGGTCCGGGAGACCCAGTACTTC
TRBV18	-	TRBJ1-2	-	CASSPMGQNTHYGYTF	TGTGCCAGCTCACCAATGGGGCAGAACACACACTATGGCTACACCTTC
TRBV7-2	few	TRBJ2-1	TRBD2	CASSLWGLAGGSSYNEQFF	TGTGCCAGCAGCTTATGGGGACTAGCGGGGGGGAGCTCCTACAATGAGCAGTTCTTC
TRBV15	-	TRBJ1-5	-	CATSGGGGSSQPQHF	TGTGCCACCAGCGGTGGGGGAGGGTCGAGTCAGCCCCAGCATTTT
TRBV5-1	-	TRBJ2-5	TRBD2	CASSLPTLAGGSWGQETQYF	TGCGCCAGCAGCTTGCCTACGCTAGCGGGAGGCTCCTGGGGGCAAGAGACCCAGTACTTC